This TCR beta chain was retrieved from a study of CD8+CD57+ T cells in acquired aplastic anemia. Genomic DNA constituted the template upon which TCR beta VDJ and CDR3 profiling was performed. Using its own MiXCR run on the reads, TCRdb lists one record per CDR3 protein. The table has 65,000 or so distinct CDR3 sequences, less than 65% seen once. This clonotype has only one observation. This CDR3 is built from 12 residues. V lost 3 bases, J lost 1 base, and 2 bases lay in between. Germline CDR1 LNHDA, CDR2 SQIVND (reference sequence). This chain links TRBV19 with TRBJ2-3; D not resolved. The clonotype comes from a human donor in good health, serving as a control. Sequencing was carried out using sorted CD4+, CD8+, or CD8+CD57+ T cells (not recorded which) from PBMCs. The CDR3 DNA reads as TGTGCCAGTAGTATGCGCACAGATACGCAGTATTTT. Protein sequence: CASSMRTDTQYF.